The 5 T cell receptor beta chains below all came from one sample that was sequenced in a study of shared clonotypes between healthy human individuals. Only in-frame clones appear in the TCRdb table, and some are missing; sequencing was by immunoSEQ multiplex PCR. This sample yields hundreds of thousands of clones, of which 90% to 96% are seen a single time; about 0.054% belongs to the top ten. The sequenced material came from naive CD4+ T cells sorted from blood. Subset indicated: CD45RA+ positively selected. Every receptor here comes from a woman aged 25-40 years in good health.

The chain is built from TRBV28 and TRBJ2-7, with 10 nucleotides matching TRBD1. Germline V gene sequence: CDR1 MDHEN, CDR2 SYDVKM. V lost 10 bases to trimming and J lost 3 bases; unmatched junction nucleotides: 6. CDR3 length: 13 residues. CDR3 amino acids: CATGTGEFYEQYF. In DNA, the CDR3 is TGTGCCACCGGGACAGGGGAGTTCTACGAGCAGTACTTC. The full variable domain, its missing parts supplied by reference TRBV28 and TRBJ2-7, is DVKVTQSSRYLVKRTGEKVFLECVQDMDHENMFWYRQDPGLGLRLIYFSYDVKMKEKGDIPEGYSVSREKKERFSLILESASTNQTSMYLCATGTGEFYEQYFGPGTRLTVT.

This chain links TRBV7-9 with TRBJ2-5; a possible D gene is TRBD1 (6 bases). Germline V CDR1 and CDR2: SEHNR, FQNEAQ (reference sequence). V lost 0 bases, J lost 5 bases, and 7 bases lay in between. CDR3 length: 13 residues. CDR3 DNA sequence: TGTGCCAGCAGCTTAGCGGGGGCGGAGACCCAGTACTTC. It is translated as CASSLAGAETQYF. The full variable domain, with the rest looked up from reference TRBV7-9 and TRBJ2-5, is DTGVSQNPRHKITKRGQNVTFRCDPISEHNRLYWYRQTLGQGPEFLTYFQNEAQLEKSRLLSDRFSAERPKGSFSTLEIQRTEQGDSAMYLCASSLAGAETQYFGPGTRLLVL.

This clone was seen just once. The chain combines TRBV14 with TRBJ2-2; 9 bases match TRBD2. Germline values: CDR1 SGHDN, CDR2 FVKESK. The CDR3 extends over 17 amino acids. V trimming: 1 base; J trimming: 4 bases; junction bases outside the gene matches: 7. The CDR3 sequence: CASSQVAGTSRTGELFF. DNA of the CDR3: TGTGCCAGCAGCCAAGTGGCAGGGACTAGCCGCACCGGGGAGCTGTTTTTT.

This clone was found once. This rearrangement joins TRBV21-1 to TRBJ2-7; the DNA was not used to check the table's D call, TRBD2. TRBV21-1 is a listed pseudogene. CDR3 length: 12 residues. CDR3 amino acids: CASSKEVGGVYF. For the CDR3, the DNA is TGTGCCAGCAGCAAAGAAGTAGGAGGGGTGTACTTC.

The chain employs TRBV28 and TRBJ1-5; D ambiguous. V was shortened by 6 bases and J by 1 base, with 10 bases between the two germline ends. The germline gives CDR1 MDHEN, CDR2 SYDVKM. The length of the CDR3 is 14 residues. CDR3 protein: CASSNQGSNQPQHF. CDR3 in DNA: TGTGCCAGCAGCAACCAAGGGAGCAATCAGCCCCAGCATTTT.